This note documents a single TCR beta chain sequence. How the authors handled the data: Amplifying reference gene primers gave estimates of nucleated cell counts. The table came from immunoSEQ multiplex PCR; TCRdb's copy has only in-frame clones and leaves some out. From that table come the V and J calls and clone size; the DNA was used to work out D and trimming. Of 250,000 to 350,000 clones in the sample, 75% to 90% were seen once. Germline V gene data show CDR1 as SGHAT and CDR2 as FQNNGV. With V trimmed by 1 base and J by 0 bases, 2 bases remained unmatched. This CDR3 comprises 15 residues. The data belong to a study of blood T cell repertoires in COVID-19. Study-wide context: Whether acute or convalescent, the COVID-19 samples came from the United States, Italy and Spain.

V usage is TRBV11-2 and J usage is TRBJ2-7; 8 bases agree with TRBD2. The sample comprised peripheral blood. The source of this sequence is a man in his late teens or twenties with active or convalescent COVID-19. CDR3 DNA sequence: TGTGCCAGCAGCTTAGCGGGGGGGCCCTCCTACGAGCAGTACTTC. Its protein product is CASSLAGGPSYEQYF.